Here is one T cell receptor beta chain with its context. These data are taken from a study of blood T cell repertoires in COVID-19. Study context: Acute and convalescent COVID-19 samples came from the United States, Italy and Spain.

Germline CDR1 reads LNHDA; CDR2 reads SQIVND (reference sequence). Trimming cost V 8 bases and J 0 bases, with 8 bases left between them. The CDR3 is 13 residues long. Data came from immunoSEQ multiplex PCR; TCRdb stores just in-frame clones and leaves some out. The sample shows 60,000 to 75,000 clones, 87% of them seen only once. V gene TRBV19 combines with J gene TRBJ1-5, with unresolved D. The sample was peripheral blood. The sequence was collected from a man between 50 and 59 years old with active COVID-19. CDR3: CASSTGSNQPQHF. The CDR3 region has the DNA TGTGCCAGTTCGACGGGTAGCAATCAGCCCCAGCATTTT.